The clone carrying this T cell receptor (beta chain) was counted ten times or more. Its cognate antigen is unknown. V shed 3 bases and J shed 1 base, with 16 bases lying between them. CDR1 is SGHRS and CDR2 is YFSETQ in the germline V gene. This CDR3 comprises 16 residues. This entry is derived from a study of CD8 T cells in ankylosing spondylitis. Study-wide points: Disease-linked clones reportedly showed significant enrichment in matched ankylosing spondylitis synovial fluid. Some of these motif variants have turned up before, in reports on reactive arthritis synovial fluid and blood.

Libraries of TCR beta came from quantitative 5'-RACE with molecular barcodes. TCRdb passed the 5' RACE reads through MiXCR, listing each CDR3 protein once. Here the sample spans 210,000 or so distinct CDR3 sequences, 7% to 10% being singletons. This clonotype was obtained from a female donor with ankylosing spondylitis or in good health (not recorded which). The sequencing input was blood, either unsorted or a sorted T cell fraction (not recorded which). V is TRBV5-1 and J is TRBJ2-5; D is perhaps TRBD2 (5 bases). The CDR3 DNA reads as TGCGCCAGCAGCTCGGAGGCGGCGGATCCCCAAGAGACCCAGTACTTC. It specifies CASSSEAADPQETQYF. Full variable domain (outside the CDR3, taken from reference TRBV5-1 and TRBJ2-5): KAGVTQTPRYLIKTRGQQVTLSCSPISGHRSVSWYQQTPGQGLQFLFEYFSETQRNKGNFPGRFSGRQFSNSRSEMNVSTLELGDSALYLCASSSEAADPQETQYFGPGTRLLVL.